One T cell receptor (beta chain) is described in this entry. Its antigen specificity is not known. The sample holds no much larger clone one base away, and base qualities are not on file. This entry comes from a study of blood T cell repertoires in COVID-19 (dated by TCRdb to 2018 to 2021). In the study overall: The collaborator samples originated in the United States, Italy and Spain and spanned the acute and convalescent phases of COVID-19. The samples were drawn from two sources: the first 160 participants of the ongoing ImmuneRACE study, and 1,000 to 1,500 subjects contributed by 6 global collaborators. Where available, HLA class I and class II types were taken from metadata supplied by the sample provider and were not determined by assay-based typing. The prospective study material was composed of cDNA or gDNA derived from T cells, B-cell-depleted T cells, or PBMCs. Nearly every sample came with metadata listing a de-identified subject ID, COVID-19 status, age in years and sex. The dataset comprised deeply sampled blood TCRbeta repertoires from subjects exposed to, actively infected with, or recovered from COVID-19. A freely available public database, intended as a resource for researchers studying the immune response to SARS-CoV-2, is where the repertoires were released.

TCRbeta CDR3 regions were amplified from genomic DNA using the immunoSEQ Assay, a bias-controlled multiplex PCR. In the source study's methods: The number of nucleated cells in each sample was estimated by amplification of reference gene primers within the assay. To quantify the absolute abundance of each unique TCRbeta CDR3 rearrangement, sequence reads were collapsed and filtered. Productive Simpson clonality was computed per sample as the square root of Simpson's diversity index over productive rearrangements. This immuneACCESS table, as held by TCRdb, lists in-frame sequences with V and J called but not all clones. Of the missing ones, under half trace to an unresolved V gene in checked studies; the others have no known cause. The V and J calls and the clone size are those of that table, but D and trimming were determined from the DNA. The table for this sample lists roughly 120,000 clones; roughly 88% of them were counted only once. The ten largest clones represent roughly 8.9% of the sample.

The germline V gene gives CDR1 as MDHEN and CDR2 as SYDVKM. The CDR3 goes from the cysteine to the phenylalanine over 15 residues. CDR3 DNA only is kept here, 45 bases in frame from base 1. Unmatched junction bases come to 11, with V trimmed by 4 bases and J by 7 bases. A second Seattle source provided samples from volunteer blood donors who had recovered from COVID-19. Whole blood was collected in K2EDTA tubes by collaborating institutions according to the institutions' own protocols. For TCRbeta analysis, collaborators shipped samples in one of three forms: frozen whole blood, isolated PBMCs, or DNA extracted from either of those sample types. The investigation overall reported the following: The amount of clinical and demographic metadata varied by source and participant and was provided uncurated.

This TCR was recovered from a woman in her 70s who had recovered from COVID-19. Recombination connected TRBV28 to TRBJ2-7; the junction holds 9 bases that match TRBD1. Specimen: peripheral blood. The CDR3 is CASSSRTGAKAEQYF. At the DNA level, the sequence is TGTGCCAGCAGTTCCCGGACAGGGGCTAAAGCGGAGCAGTACTTC.